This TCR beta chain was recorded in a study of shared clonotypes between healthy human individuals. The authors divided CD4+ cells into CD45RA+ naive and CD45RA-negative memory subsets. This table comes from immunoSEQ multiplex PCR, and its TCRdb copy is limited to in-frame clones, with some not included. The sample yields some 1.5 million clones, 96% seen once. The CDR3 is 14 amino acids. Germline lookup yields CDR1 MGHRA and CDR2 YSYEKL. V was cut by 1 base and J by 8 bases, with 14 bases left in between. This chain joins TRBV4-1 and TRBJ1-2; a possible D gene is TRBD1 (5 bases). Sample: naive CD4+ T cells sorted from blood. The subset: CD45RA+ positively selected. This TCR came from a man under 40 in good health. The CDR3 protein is CASSQGRLREGYTF. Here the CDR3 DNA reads TGCGCCAGCAGCCAAGGGCGTCTCAGGGAGGGCTACACCTTC.